This TCR beta chain was retrieved from a study of blood T cell repertoires in COVID-19. About the study: The cDNA or gDNA used as material had been derived from T cells, B-cell-depleted T cells, or PBMCs.

In the authors' workflow: Reference gene primer amplification gave nucleated cell count estimates. Sequencing used immunoSEQ multiplex PCR; TCRdb keeps in-frame clones, though not all of them. V and J calls and clone size come straight from that table; D and trimming were deduced from the DNA. The sample carries tens of thousands of clones, 85% to 90% recorded once. This clone showed up just a few times. Germline loops: CDR1 SGHNT, CDR2 YYREEE (reference sequence). V was clipped by 0 bases and J by 8 bases; unmatched bases: 6. There are 14 residues in the CDR3. Sequencing was performed on peripheral blood. This sequence originates from a man aged 70-80 years with active or convalescent COVID-19. This chain joins TRBV5-4 and TRBJ1-2; 8 bases are a match to TRBD1. The DNA of the CDR3 is TGTGCCAGCAGCTTGGCCGGGACAGGTAGCGGCTACACCTTC. The encoded protein is CASSLAGTGSGYTF.